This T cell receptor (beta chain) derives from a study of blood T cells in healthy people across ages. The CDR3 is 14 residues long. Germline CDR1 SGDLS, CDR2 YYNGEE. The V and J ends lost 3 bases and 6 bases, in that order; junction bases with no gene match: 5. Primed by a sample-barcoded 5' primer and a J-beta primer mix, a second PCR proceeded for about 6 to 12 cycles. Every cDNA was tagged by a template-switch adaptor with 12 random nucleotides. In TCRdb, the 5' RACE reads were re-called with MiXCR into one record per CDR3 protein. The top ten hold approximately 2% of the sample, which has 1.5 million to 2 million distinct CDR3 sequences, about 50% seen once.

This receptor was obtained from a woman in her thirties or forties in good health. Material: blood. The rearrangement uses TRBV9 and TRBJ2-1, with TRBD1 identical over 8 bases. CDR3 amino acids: CASSGTGGGNEQFF. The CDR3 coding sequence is TGTGCCAGCAGCGGCACAGGGGGTGGCAATGAGCAGTTCTTC.